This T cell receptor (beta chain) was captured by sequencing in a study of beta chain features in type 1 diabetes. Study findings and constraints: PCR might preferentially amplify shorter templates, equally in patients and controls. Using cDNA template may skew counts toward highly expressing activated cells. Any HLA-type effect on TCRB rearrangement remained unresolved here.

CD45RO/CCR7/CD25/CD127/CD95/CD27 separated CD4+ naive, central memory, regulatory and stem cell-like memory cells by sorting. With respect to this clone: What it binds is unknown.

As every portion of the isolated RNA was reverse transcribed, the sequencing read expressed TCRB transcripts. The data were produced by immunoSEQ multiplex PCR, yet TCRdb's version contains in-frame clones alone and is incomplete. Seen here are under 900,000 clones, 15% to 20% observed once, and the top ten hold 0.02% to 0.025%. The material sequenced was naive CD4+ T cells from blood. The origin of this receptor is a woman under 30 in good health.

CDR3 region: CASSPRIIGNTIYF. The CDR3, as DNA: TGTGCCAGCTCACCACGAATAATCGGAAACACCATATATTTT. The chain employs TRBV18 and TRBJ1-3; D call uncertain. Germline-derived CDR1 and CDR2 are KGHSH and LQKENI. Between the trimmed V and J ends, which lost 1 base and 4 bases, there was a span of 8 bases. This CDR3 has 14 amino acids.